One sample yielded the 12 T cell receptor beta chains listed below, sequenced in a study of blood T cell repertoires in COVID-19. Clones were read by immunoSEQ multiplex PCR, and TCRdb kept only the in-frame ones, dropping some. The repertoire holds roughly 100,000 clones, with about 80% as singletons. Sample: peripheral blood. The receptors derive from a human donor in a cohort sampled during active COVID-19.

V gene TRBV12-5 combines with J gene TRBJ1-1; no firm D call. CDR1 is LGHNT and CDR2 is FRNRAP in the germline V gene. The CDR3 sequence is 13 residues long. Trimming pared 0 bases from V and 4 bases from J, leaving 6 bases between. The CDR3 coding sequence is TGTGCTAGTGGTTTGGTACCGGGCACTGAAGCTTTCTTT. This encodes CASGLVPGTEAFF.

The V call is TRBV30, the J call TRBJ1-1; D gene unclear. Trimming removed 2 bases at V and 3 bases at J, with 10 bases between. Germline assignment: CDR1 GTSNPN and CDR2 SVGIG (reference sequence). This CDR3 is built from 13 residues. CDR3 in DNA: TGTGCCTGGAGTAAACATACGTACACTGAAGCTTTCTTT. This translates into CAWSKHTYTEAFF.

The V and J genes are TRBV6-5 and TRBJ2-5; possibly TRBD2 for D (6 bases). Trimming left V 4 bases short and J 5 bases short, with 14 bases between. This CDR3 region has 14 residues. Per the germline V gene, CDR1 is MNHEY and CDR2 is SVGAGI. The CDR3 bases are TGTGCCAGCAGTTCAGCAGGGAGGTATGAGACCCAGTACTTC. Encoded protein: CASSSAGRYETQYF.

The chain has TRBV15 and TRBJ1-1; D is unclear. The CDR3 has 15 amino acids. Germline V gene lookup returns CDR1 LNHNV and CDR2 YYDKDF (reference sequence). Trimming stripped 1 base from V and 1 base from J, with 10 bases between. The CDR3 DNA is TGTGCCACCAGCAGAGCCCTAACAGAGAACACTGAAGCTTTCTTT. As protein: CATSRALTENTEAFF.

This chain uses TRBV7-3 with TRBJ2-2, with TRBD2 matching over 15 bases. Germline trimming cut 5 bases from V and 9 bases from J; bases unmatched to any gene: 7. The CDR3 consists of 16 residues. Looked up from germline, CDR1 is SGHTA and CDR2 is FQGTGA. This chain's CDR3 is CASSAGLAGGYRELFF. The CDR3 bases are TGTGCCAGCAGCGCGGGACTAGCGGGGGGTTACCGGGAGCTGTTTTTT.

V and J are TRBV5-1 and TRBJ2-3; 9 bases are a match to TRBD2. The trim removed 3 bases at V and 6 bases at J, leaving 17 bases unmatched. Germline V CDR1 and CDR2: SGHRS, YFSETQ. The CDR3 extends over 18 amino acids. The CDR3: CASSSQILAGRGADTQYF. CDR3 coding DNA: TGCGCCAGCAGCTCTCAGATTCTAGCGGGGCGGGGGGCGGATACGCAGTATTTT.

V usage is TRBV4-3 and J usage is TRBJ2-5; 14 bases fit TRBD2. After removal of 0 bases from V and 4 bases from J, the junction contained 4 bases not matched to a gene. This CDR3 is built from 17 residues. Germline V gene data show CDR1 as LGHNA and CDR2 as YSLEER. The CDR3 spells CASSQELGLAGGETQYF. The CDR3 DNA follows: TGCGCCAGCAGCCAAGAATTAGGACTAGCGGGGGGAGAGACCCAGTACTTC.

The CDR3 DNA is TGTGCCAGCAGTTATTCAGGGGGCAACACTGAAGCTTTCTTT. Its translation is CASSYSGGNTEAFF. The chain recombines TRBV6-5 with TRBJ1-1; 8 bases are a match to TRBD1. V trimming: 3 bases; J trimming: 2 bases; junction bases outside the gene matches: 2. Looked up from germline, CDR1 is MNHEY and CDR2 is SVGAGI. The CDR3 is 14 amino acids.

This clone was seen at least ten times. J is TRBJ2-7 and V is TRBV7-7, with 7 bases fitting TRBD1. Trimming cost V 5 bases and J 3 bases; bases outside gene matches: 10. Germline V CDR1 and CDR2: SSHAT, FNYEAQ (reference sequence). The CDR3 runs 15 residues. CDR3 bases: TGTGCCAGCAGCGTTAGTATCGGGACAGACTACGAGCAGTACTTC. Protein: CASSVSIGTDYEQYF.

This sequence joins TRBV27 and TRBJ2-5, with 7 bases fitting TRBD1. After removal of 5 bases from V and 4 bases from J, the junction contained 4 bases not matched to a gene. This CDR3 region has 13 residues. Germline loops: CDR1 MNHEY, CDR2 SMNVEV (reference sequence). The CDR3 DNA reads as TGTGCCAGCAGTCGACAGGGAAGAGAGACCCAGTACTTC. This gives the protein CASSRQGRETQYF.

The chain uses TRBV7-2 and TRBJ1-6, with 10 positions matching TRBD1. Germline V gives CDR1 SGHTA, CDR2 FQGNSA. V shed 3 bases, J shed 14 bases, and the junction held 10 bases outside the gene matches. The CDR3 has 15 residues. CDR3 bases: TGTGCCAGCAGCTTGTGGGGGACAGGGGTCTCCTCCCTCCACTTT. Its protein is CASSLWGTGVSSLHF.

The CDR3: CASGLGVPGDYGYTF. The CDR3 nucleotides read TGTGCTAGTGGTTTGGGGGTCCCAGGGGACTATGGCTACACCTTC. The rearrangement uses TRBV12-5 and TRBJ1-2, with D perhaps matching TRBD1 (6 bases). The germline V gene encodes CDR1 LGHNT and CDR2 FRNRAP. Trimming took off 1 base at V and 3 bases at J, with 12 bases between the two ends. The CDR3 contains 15 residues.